This TCR beta chain was obtained from a study of human T cells and chemical hapten exposure. Turning to the study itself: Small discrepancies in pooled library volume mainly accounted for the varying TCR yields per sample. Findings and limits, study-wide: DPC sensitization left the count of TCRs above 1 in 1000 unchanged.

In regard to this clonotype: Its antigen is not known.

TCRdb used MiXCR to reprocess the RACE reads, holding one entry per CDR3 protein. The profile shows some 93,000 distinct CDR3 sequences, about 8.8% of them singletons. The germline V gene encodes CDR1 MGHRA and CDR2 YSYEKL. The CDR3 sequence is 15 residues long. Trimming cost V 3 bases and J 6 bases; bases outside gene matches: 7. The sample's time point: healthy volunteer bleed at 2 weeks. The study extracted total RNA from unfractionated whole blood. The sequence derives from a female donor in good health. Some clones in this sample may be carry-over from other donors' samples. The rearrangement links TRBV4-1 to TRBJ1-1, with 10 bases aligning to TRBD1. The sample taken for sequencing was whole blood. The CDR3 here is CASSQSGTGVPEAFF. CDR3 nucleotide sequence: TGCGCCAGCAGCCAGTCCGGGACAGGGGTTCCTGAAGCTTTCTTT.